This T cell receptor beta chain was retrieved from a study of Ad26.COV2.S vaccination and SARS-CoV-2 variants. Across the whole study: The vaccine Ad26.COV2.S was put into the muscle once, or twice with 56 days between. Study results and limitations: Considerable breadth of spike-specific CD8+ and CD4+ T cell responses has reportedly been documented following vaccination. Vaccine and placebo recipients had comparable breadth of non-spike TCRs. Placebo recipients trailed vaccine recipients in spike-specific TCR breadth.

Produced via immunoSEQ multiplex PCR; TCRdb's table is partial and in-frame only. This sample has about 680,000 clones, with roughly 90% found just once. Noted treatment: roughly 20 received Ad26.COV2.S at low or high dose, single or two shots; 5 received placebo; per-sample allocation not given. Samples analyzed were those drawn on day 63 after the first vaccine or placebo injection. Germline-derived CDR1 and CDR2 are WSHSY and SAAADI. J gave up 7 bases and V 3 bases, and 12 bases lay outside the gene matches. The CDR3 consists of 17 residues. On this clone itself: Its cognate antigen is unknown.

The sequencing here drew on peripheral blood, taken in a trial of Ad26.COV2.S vaccine versus placebo. V usage is TRBV10-2 and J usage is TRBJ1-5, with 10 bases aligning to TRBD1. The origin of this receptor is a person between 18 and 60 years old who received the Ad26.COV2.S COVID-19 vaccine or a placebo. CDR3 in DNA: TGCGCCAGCAGTGACCCCTCCGGTGGACAGGGGGAGCAGCCCCAGCATTTT. It yields the protein CASSDPSGGQGEQPQHF.